This T cell receptor beta chain was obtained from a study of technical replicates of blood from a few donors. TCRdb keeps only in-frame clones here, not all; method: immunoSEQ multiplex PCR. The table lists roughly 76,000 clones, roughly 94% of them singletons. With 3 bases clipped from V and 4 bases from J, the junction kept 9 bases outside the gene matches. The CDR3 extends over 16 amino acids. Per germline, CDR1 SGHRS and CDR2 YFSETQ. Input material: T cells isolated from PBMCs. This clonotype was obtained from a human donor in good health. The chain carries TRBV5-1 and TRBJ2-1; 8 positions match TRBD2. The CDR3 region has the DNA TGCGCCAGCAGCTACCCGGGACTAGGGATTTACAATGAGCAGTTCTTC. Translating it yields CASSYPGLGIYNEQFF.